This T cell receptor (beta chain) was documented in a study of cytomegalovirus exposure and HLA in healthy donors. General study points: Across donors, presence/absence analyses took sequencing depth to be roughly uniform. Later analysis identified several of the most significant clusters that appeared linked to common viral pathogens.

Details on this clone: Its antigen is not identified.

Trimming took off 0 bases at V and 3 bases at J, with 13 bases between the two ends. Germline-derived CDR1 and CDR2 are SGDLS and YYNGEE. The CDR3 covers 15 residues. Researchers ran the PCR with 60 Vbeta and 13 Jbeta primers. Sequencing used immunoSEQ multiplex PCR; TCRdb keeps in-frame clones, though not all of them. Of about 63,000 clones in the sample, roughly 80% were seen once. J is TRBJ2-7 and V is TRBV9; tentative D call: TRBD2 (7 bases). Sequencing was performed on PBMCs. This sequence originates from a woman between 35 and 50 years old in good health and CMV-seropositive. Here the CDR3 DNA reads TGTGCCAGCAGCGTAGGGGGGGGACAAAACTACGAGCAGTACTTC. Its translation is CASSVGGGQNYEQYF.